The 26 T cell receptor beta chains given below trace back to one sample, sequenced in a study of radiotherapy plus CTLA-4 blockade in lung cancer. The assay was immunoSEQ multiplex PCR, and TCRdb's table has in-frame clones only and misses some. The sample has around 37,000 clones; about two thirds are singletons. Source: peripheral blood, taken from a patient treated with radiotherapy plus ipilimumab. All receptors derive from a human donor with non-small cell lung cancer who had stable disease on radiotherapy plus ipilimumab.

The CDR3 DNA is TGTGCCAGCGGGCCATGGACTTTCAGCTCTGGAAACACCATATATTTT. This encodes CASGPWTFSSGNTIYF. This chain uses TRBV11-2 with TRBJ1-3; D gene uncertain. The CDR3 runs 16 residues. The V and J ends lost 8 bases and 0 bases respectively, with 17 bases between them. Germline lookup yields CDR1 SGHAT and CDR2 FQNNGV.

V and J are TRBV9 and TRBJ1-2; 7 bases are shared with TRBD1. Germline values: CDR1 SGDLS, CDR2 YYNGEE. The CDR3 extends over 13 amino acids. Trimming cost V 0 bases and J 13 bases; bases outside gene matches: 9. CDR3 sequence reads: CASSVAPGGLCTF. In nucleotides, the CDR3 is TGTGCCAGCAGCGTAGCGCCAGGGGGTTTGTGCACCTTC.

The CDR3 loop is CASSSQGINTEAFF. The DNA for the CDR3 is TGTGCCAGCAGCTCCCAGGGTATAAACACTGAAGCTTTCTTT. The chain uses TRBV7-9 and TRBJ1-1; possibly TRBD1 for D (5 bases). The CDR3 has 14 amino acids. CDR1 is SEHNR and CDR2 is FQNEAQ in the germline V gene (reference sequence). Between the trimmed V and J ends, which lost 4 bases and 2 bases, there was a span of 11 bases.

This clone turned up a few times. The chain links TRBV19 to TRBJ2-1; D gene ambiguous. Trimming cost V 1 base and J 4 bases, with 5 bases left between them. The CDR3 totals 13 residues. The V gene's germline CDR1 is LNHDA and CDR2 SQIVND (reference sequence). CDR3 residues: CASSIARYNEQFF. CDR3 DNA: TGTGCCAGTAGTATAGCCCGTTACAATGAGCAGTTCTTC.

The V and J genes are TRBV5-5 and TRBJ1-4; tentative D call: TRBD1 (5 bases). The CDR3 is made up of 14 amino acids. Between the trimmed V and J ends, which lost 7 bases and 5 bases, there was a span of 15 bases. The germline CDR1 and CDR2 sequences are SGHKS and YYEKEE (reference sequence). CDR3 protein: CASGEGTLNEKLFF. The CDR3 DNA reads as TGTGCCAGCGGGGAGGGGACCCTAAATGAAAAACTGTTTTTT.

The chain is built from TRBV10-3 and TRBJ2-5; D perhaps matches TRBD2 (5 bases). CDR3 length: 17 amino acids. V lost 6 bases and J lost 7, with 27 bases in between. Germline V gives CDR1 ENHRY, CDR2 SYGVKD. CDR3 sequence reads: CAIRGETGPKAGGTQYF. The DNA of the CDR3 is TGTGCCATCAGGGGAGAGACGGGCCCTAAGGCAGGAGGGACCCAGTACTTC.

The chain uses TRBV6-5 and TRBJ2-7; 12 bases align to TRBD2. Germline assignment: CDR1 MNHEY and CDR2 SVGAGI. V lost 8 bases to trimming and J lost 7 bases; unmatched junction nucleotides: 12. The CDR3 extends over 15 amino acids. The CDR3 spells CASFDASGGAREQYF. The CDR3 DNA reads TGTGCCAGCTTCGACGCTAGCGGGGGGGCAAGGGAGCAGTACTTC.

The chain combines TRBV11-2 with TRBJ1-1; unclear D gene. V dropped 2 bases and J dropped 2 bases, with 9 bases sitting between them. Germline CDR1 and CDR2: SGHAT and FQNNGV. The CDR3 consists of 14 residues. The CDR3 nucleotides are TGTGCCAGCAGCTTATTTCGGGGAAACACTGAAGCTTTCTTT. Protein product: CASSLFRGNTEAFF.

This chain uses TRBV19 with TRBJ2-2; the match to TRBD1 covers 8 bases. Germline trimming cut 6 bases from V and 5 bases from J; bases unmatched to any gene: 14. The germline V gene has CDR1 LNHDA and CDR2 SQIVND (reference sequence). The CDR3 spans 17 residues. CDR3 sequence: CASRYAGGASGTGELFF. CDR3 sequence (DNA): TGTGCCAGTAGATACGCAGGGGGCGCGTCGGGTACCGGGGAGCTGTTTTTT.

The V call is TRBV7-8, the J call TRBJ1-6, with 9 bases matching TRBD1. The J segment lost 9 bases and the V segment lost 5 bases, leaving 8 bases of the junction unmatched. The CDR3 is 15 residues long. Germline V CDR1 and CDR2: SGHVS, FQNEAQ. CDR3 region: CASSHNTGGSSPLHF. CDR3 nucleotide sequence: TGTGCCAGCAGCCATAACACAGGGGGCTCTTCACCCCTCCACTTT.

This clone has just a few counts. This chain links TRBV18 with TRBJ1-1; TRBD1 is a possible D gene (6 bases). The CDR3 is made up of 16 amino acids. Trimming stripped 3 bases from V and 0 bases from J, with 14 bases between. Germline-derived CDR1 and CDR2 are KGHSH and LQKENI. CDR3 sequence: CASSPRTVSMNTEAFF. Here the CDR3 DNA reads TGTGCCAGCTCACCGCGGACAGTTTCTATGAACACTGAAGCTTTCTTT.

The DNA for the CDR3 is TGCGCCAGCAGCCAACCCGGGGGGGCAGGGCCGCTTACTGAAGCTTTCTTT. Translated, it gives CASSQPGGAGPLTEAFF. The chain has TRBV4-3 and TRBJ1-1; possible D gene TRBD1, 6 bases. The CDR3 runs 17 residues. Trimming left V 2 bases short and J 5 bases short, with 21 bases between. Germline V gene data show CDR1 as LGHNA and CDR2 as YSLEER.

The chain uses TRBV5-6 and TRBJ1-2; 8 nucleotides line up with TRBD1. J gave up 7 bases and V 3 bases, and 17 bases lay outside the gene matches. Germline V lookup: CDR1 SGHDT, CDR2 YYEEEE. There are 17 residues in the CDR3. The CDR3 here is CASSSDPGQVVLGGYTF. The CDR3 DNA sequence: TGTGCCAGCAGCTCGGATCCGGGACAGGTTGTTTTGGGTGGCTACACCTTC.

The genes are TRBV15 and TRBJ2-5; TRBD1 matches 10 bases. CDR3 length: 22 residues. The germline V gene encodes CDR1 LNHNV and CDR2 YYDKDF (reference sequence). V lost 1 base to trimming and J lost 5 bases; unmatched junction nucleotides: 25. For the CDR3, the DNA is TGTGCCACCAGCAGAGGGGATTTCAGGGACAGGGGAGTCCGGAGGGGCTATGAGACCCAGTACTTC. This translates into CATSRGDFRDRGVRRGYETQYF.

The gene calls are TRBV5-1 and TRBJ2-2, with TRBD1 matching 12 bases. V trimming: 0 bases; J trimming: 7 bases; junction bases outside the gene matches: 10. CDR1 is SGHRS, CDR2 YFSETQ, per germline. CDR3 length: 18 amino acids. CDR3 protein: CASSLGPEGQGAYGELFF. The CDR3 nucleotides are TGCGCCAGCAGCTTGGGGCCCGAGGGACAGGGGGCTTACGGGGAGCTGTTTTTT.

The gene calls are TRBV25-1 and TRBJ1-6, with D perhaps matching TRBD1 (6 bases). The CDR3 totals 14 residues. Trimming removed 2 bases at V and 9 bases at J, with 11 bases between. Germline-derived CDR1 and CDR2 are MGHDK and SYGVNS. CDR3 in amino acids: CASSESGGRSPLHF. In DNA form, the CDR3 reads TGTGCCAGCAGTGAAAGCGGGGGCCGTTCACCCCTCCACTTT.

V and J are TRBV5-1 and TRBJ2-5; unclear D gene. V lost 1 base and J 4 bases, leaving 5 bases between the germline ends. The germline gives CDR1 SGHRS, CDR2 YFSETQ. CDR3 length equals 12 residues. Here the CDR3 reads CASSLPGETQYF. The CDR3 DNA reads as TGCGCCAGCAGCTTGCCGGGAGAGACCCAGTACTTC.

The chain uses TRBV6-5 and TRBJ2-3; no firm D call. The CDR3 totals 11 residues. The V gene lost 6 bases and the J gene lost 6 bases, with 7 bases spanning the gap. From germline, CDR1 is MNHEY and CDR2 SVGAGI. CDR3 in amino acids: CASRSLDTQYF. CDR3 coding DNA: TGTGCCAGCAGATCTTTGGATACGCAGTATTTT.

This clone showed up many times. The chain joins TRBV19 to TRBJ2-3; 9 bases match TRBD1. The CDR3 is 16 residues long. Looked up from germline, CDR1 is LNHDA and CDR2 is SQIVND (reference sequence). Trimming took 4 bases from V and 4 from J; bases not matched to a gene: 9. The CDR3 DNA follows: TGTGCCAGTAGTACCCGGACAGGGGTTGGCGCAGATACGCAGTATTTT. This sequence encodes CASSTRTGVGADTQYF.

The rearrangement joins TRBV11-2 to TRBJ1-1; 7 nucleotides align to TRBD1. V dropped 4 bases and J dropped 4; count of bases not matched to a gene: 6. Germline assignment: CDR1 SGHAT and CDR2 FQNNGV. This CDR3 region has 14 residues. Written as DNA, the CDR3 is TGTGCCAGCAGCTCGACAGGGTTCGGCACTGAAGCTTTCTTT. Translating it yields CASSSTGFGTEAFF.

The J gene is TRBJ1-6, the V gene TRBV6-1, with 7 bases matching TRBD1. This CDR3 has 15 residues. Germline V lookup: CDR1 MNHNS, CDR2 SASEGT. Trimming cost V 6 bases and J 9 bases; bases outside gene matches: 11. The CDR3 region is CASRKPGQSFSPLHF. The DNA for the CDR3 is TGTGCCAGCAGAAAACCGGGACAGTCCTTTTCACCCCTCCACTTT.

V usage is TRBV7-3 and J usage is TRBJ2-1; 10 bases fit TRBD1. CDR1 and CDR2 (germline): SGHTA, FQGTGA. The CDR3 has 14 residues. The V gene end was trimmed by 4 bases and the J gene end by 5 bases; junction bases not matched to a gene: 2. CDR3 nucleotides: TGTGCCAGCAGCTCCGACAGGGGGCACAATGAGCAGTTCTTC. Protein: CASSSDRGHNEQFF.

This clone was recorded a few times. Relative to the germline gene, one junction end is altered; a read error may explain this. The chain uses TRBV6-5 and TRBJ1-1; TRBD1 agrees at 7 bases. The CDR3 runs to 12 residues. CDR1 is MNHEY, CDR2 SVGAGI, per germline. The DNA for the CDR3 is TGTGCCAGCGGCAACGTAGGGGGCCCCCAAGGTTTT. This translates into CASGNVGGPQGF.

This clone was recorded a few times. The chain has TRBV6-6 and TRBJ1-1; D remains ambiguous. Trimming pared 4 bases from V and 3 bases from J, leaving 12 bases between. Germline CDR1 MNHNY, CDR2 SVGAGI (reference sequence). The CDR3 is 14 residues long. In DNA form, the CDR3 reads TGTGCCAGCAGTTGGAGAGCGGCGGACACTGAAGCTTTCTTT. It is translated as CASSWRAADTEAFF.

CDR3 residues: CAIRRTGEAYNEQFF. For the CDR3, the DNA is TGTGCCATCAGGCGGACAGGGGAAGCCTACAATGAGCAGTTCTTC. The rearrangement links TRBV10-3 to TRBJ2-1; 9 positions match TRBD1. The germline gives CDR1 ENHRY, CDR2 SYGVKD. CDR3 size: 15 residues. V gave up 6 bases and J gave up 2 bases; unmatched junction bases: 5.

The chain has TRBV6-5 and TRBJ2-7; D is perhaps TRBD2 (5 bases). CDR1 is MNHEY, CDR2 SVGAGI, per germline. The ends were cut back, 6 bases at V and 3 bases at J, with 6 bases in the middle. The CDR3 is made up of 11 amino acids. CDR3 sequence (DNA): TGTGCCAGCAGGGGGAGCTACGAGCAGTACTTC. Protein sequence: CASRGSYEQYF.